The 3 T cell receptor beta chains in this list originate from one sample, sequenced in a study of blood T cell repertoires in COVID-19. Sequenced by immunoSEQ multiplex PCR; TCRdb stores in-frame clones only, minus some. There are approximately 290,000 clones in the sample; approximately 90% occur only once, and around 1.1% lies in the top ten. The sample was PBMCs or T cells enriched from blood (not recorded which). Receptors were obtained from a woman in her thirties who had recovered from COVID-19.

The rearrangement uses TRBV27 and TRBJ1-2; the match to TRBD1 covers 8 bases. Germline-derived CDR1 and CDR2 are MNHEY and SMNVEV (reference sequence). This CDR3 region has 15 residues. Unmatched junction bases numbered 9, after V lost 3 bases and J lost 6 bases. The DNA for the CDR3 is TGTGCCAGCAGTTTTTCCCCCCAGGGGGCCCATGGCTACACCTTC. Protein sequence: CASSFSPQGAHGYTF.

This rearrangement joins TRBV10-2 to TRBJ2-7; unclear D gene. The CDR3 is 15 residues long. Germline V gene data show CDR1 as WSHSY and CDR2 as SAAADI. The V end was cut by 5 bases, the J end by 6 bases, with 20 bases between. The CDR3 nucleotides are TGCGCCAGCAGTCCTCCACTGACTCTTAAAACCGAGCAGTACTTC. Translating gives CASSPPLTLKTEQYF.

This rearrangement joins TRBV6-5 to TRBJ2-2, with no clear D. Germline loops: CDR1 MNHEY, CDR2 SVGAGI. CDR3 length equals 15 residues. V was pared by 0 bases and J by 4 bases, with 9 bases between. The CDR3 reads CASSYSGSPTGELFF. The CDR3, as DNA: TGTGCCAGCAGTTACTCCGGTTCCCCCACCGGGGAGCTGTTTTTT.